The next 27 T cell receptor beta chains were all read from a single sample in a study of response to subunit inactivated influenza vaccine. One entry per CDR3 protein results from TCRdb running MiXCR on the RT-PCR reads. The profile shows roughly 650,000 distinct CDR3 sequences, 13% to 15% of them singletons. The source was PBMCs from blood, collected roughly 2 weeks before vaccination. These TCRs come from a man in his forties or fifties who received an inactivated influenza vaccine.

The chain couples TRBV6-5 to TRBJ2-3; the D is unclear. Between the trimmed V and J ends, which lost 2 bases and 3 bases, there was a span of 12 bases. This CDR3 contains 15 residues. Germline loops: CDR1 MNHEY, CDR2 SVGAGI. CDR3 coding DNA: TGTGCCAGCAGTTACCTCCGCGTAGAGACAGATACGCAGTATTTT. Translating it yields CASSYLRVETDTQYF.

This clonotype was counted between two and nine times. The chain carries TRBV14 and TRBJ2-3, with TRBD2 matching over 8 bases. V gave up 4 bases and J gave up 2 bases; unmatched junction bases: 14. The CDR3 is 18 residues long. Germline loops: CDR1 SGHDN, CDR2 FVKESK. The CDR3 sequence: CASSLLFRAGGNTDTQYF. CDR3 nucleotide sequence: TGTGCCAGCAGCCTGCTGTTCCGGGCGGGGGGCAACACAGATACGCAGTATTTT.

V gene TRBV5-4 combines with J gene TRBJ2-7; D possibly corresponds to TRBD1 (6 bases). Germline-derived CDR1 and CDR2 are SGHNT and YYREEE (reference sequence). CDR3 length: 12 residues. With 4 bases removed from V and 6 bases from J, the gap between germline ends came to 11 bases. CDR3 sequence reads: CASSVTGFEQYF. The DNA of the CDR3 is TGTGCCAGCAGCGTGACAGGTTTCGAGCAGTACTTC.

DNA of the CDR3: TGCAGTGCTAGGCTAGCGGGCTCCTACAATGAGCAGTTCTTC. Its translation is CSARLAGSYNEQFF. V gene TRBV20-1 combines with J gene TRBJ2-1; 8 bases are shared with TRBD2. Germline assignment: CDR1 DFQATT and CDR2 SNEGSKA (reference sequence). This CDR3 spans 14 amino acids. V was clipped by 3 bases and J by 0 bases; unmatched bases: 1.

This rearrangement joins TRBV4-2 to TRBJ2-5; 8 nucleotides align to TRBD1. CDR3 length equals 15 residues. The V segment lost 4 bases and the J segment 1 base; nucleotides outside the gene matches: 5. Germline V lookup: CDR1 LGHNA, CDR2 YNFKEQ. CDR3 coding DNA: TGTGCCAGCAGCCGACAGGGGAAGAGCCAAGAGACCCAGTACTTC. Translating it yields CASSRQGKSQETQYF.

The CDR3 protein is CASSAQGQGFGEQFF. In nucleotides, the CDR3 is TGTGCCAGCTCAGCCCAGGGACAGGGTTTTGGTGAGCAGTTCTTC. This chain joins TRBV18 and TRBJ2-1; TRBD1 matches at 9 bases. CDR1 and CDR2 (germline): KGHSH, LQKENI. V was clipped by 5 bases and J by 9 bases; unmatched bases: 11. The length of the CDR3 is 15 residues.

The chain joins TRBV5-1 to TRBJ2-7, with D unclear. Germline values: CDR1 SGHRS, CDR2 YFSETQ. Between the trimmed V and J ends, which lost 0 bases and 0 bases, there was a span of 13 bases. The CDR3 has 16 residues. In DNA, the CDR3 is TGCGCCAGCAGCTTGGACTCTTCGTATCGCTCCTACGAGCAGTACTTC. It is translated as CASSLDSSYRSYEQYF.

V gene TRBV4-1 combines with J gene TRBJ2-3; 10 positions match TRBD2. Trimming took 0 bases from V and 1 from J; bases not matched to a gene: 7. The CDR3 sequence is 18 residues long. Germline V lookup: CDR1 MGHRA, CDR2 YSYEKL. The CDR3 sequence: CASSQEAGGPGGTDTQYF. CDR3 sequence (DNA): TGCGCCAGCAGCCAAGAAGCGGGAGGGCCGGGAGGCACAGATACGCAGTATTTT.

This clonotype has at least ten counts. The chain links TRBV12-3 or TRBV12-4 to TRBJ2-2, with unresolved D. This CDR3 is built from 15 residues. V lost 0 bases and J 1 base, leaving 6 bases between the germline ends. In DNA form, the CDR3 reads TGTGCCAGCAGTTTAGCGAGCTGGAACACCGGGGAGCTGTTTTTT. It specifies CASSLASWNTGELFF.

The V call is TRBV10-3, the J call TRBJ1-4; no reliable D call. Deletions cut 0 bases from V and 4 bases from J, with 9 bases between. CDR3 length: 15 residues. Germline V gene data show CDR1 as ENHRY and CDR2 as SYGVKD. This chain's CDR3 is CAISESFRGNEKLFF. As DNA, the CDR3 is TGTGCCATCAGTGAGTCATTCCGGGGTAATGAAAAACTGTTTTTT.

The chain employs TRBV18 and TRBJ1-6; the D gene is possibly TRBD1 (5 bases). Trimming shortened V by 3 bases and J by 3 bases, and 6 bases separated the two germline ends. CDR1 and CDR2 (germline): KGHSH, LQKENI. CDR3 length: 14 residues. The CDR3, as DNA: TGTGCCAGCTCACCGGACATCTATAATTCACCCCTCCACTTT. Amino acids: CASSPDIYNSPLHF.

This clonotype was seen only a few times. The chain uses TRBV5-1 and TRBJ2-5, with no clear D. Germline assignment: CDR1 SGHRS and CDR2 YFSETQ. Trimming shortened V by 0 bases and J by 4 bases, and 16 bases separated the two germline ends. The length of the CDR3 is 16 residues. The CDR3 DNA is TGCGCCAGCAGCTTGGGACGTGACGCGTGGGGAGAGACCCAGTACTTC. Amino acids: CASSLGRDAWGETQYF.

This clonotype was observed a handful of times. The chain recombines TRBV7-9 with TRBJ2-2, with D perhaps being TRBD1 or TRBD2 (5 bases each). The CDR3 covers 17 residues. Germline-derived CDR1 and CDR2 are SEHNR and FQNEAQ (reference sequence). V was pared by 4 bases and J by 8 bases, with 23 bases between. This chain's CDR3 is CASSSYRLSLEGGELFF. CDR3 nucleotide sequence: TGTGCCAGCAGCTCCTACAGGCTCTCCCTCGAGGGGGGGGAGCTGTTTTTT. Full variable domain (remainder filled in from reference TRBV7-9 and TRBJ2-2): DTGVSQNPRHKITKRGQNVTFRCDPISEHNRLYWYRQTLGQGPEFLTYFQNEAQLEKSRLLSDRFSAERPKGSFSTLEIQRTEQGDSAMYLCASSSYRLSLEGGELFFGEGSRLTVL.

In its sample, this clonotype was seen a few times. V gene TRBV27 combines with J gene TRBJ2-7; 7 bases agree with TRBD1. Germline loops: CDR1 MNHEY, CDR2 SMNVEV (reference sequence). CDR3 size: 16 residues. V shed 0 bases and J 0 bases; nucleotides not matched to a gene: 5. The CDR3 loop is CASSLSTGLTSYEQYF. The CDR3 bases are TGTGCCAGCAGTTTATCGACAGGGTTGACCTCCTACGAGCAGTACTTC.

The rearrangement uses TRBV9 and TRBJ2-1; 10 bases align to TRBD2. V lost 3 bases to trimming and J lost 10 bases; unmatched junction nucleotides: 7. The CDR3 spans 14 residues. The V gene's germline CDR1 is SGDLS and CDR2 YYNGEE. CDR3 region: CASSGLAGVGEQFF. Written as DNA, the CDR3 is TGTGCCAGCAGCGGCCTAGCGGGAGTAGGGGAGCAGTTCTTC.

V gene TRBV20-1 combines with J gene TRBJ2-6; TRBD1 matches at 10 bases. Germline trimming cut 6 bases from V and 4 bases from J; bases unmatched to any gene: 9. This CDR3 is 16 amino acids long. CDR1 is DFQATT, CDR2 SNEGSKA, per germline (reference sequence). The DNA for the CDR3 is TGCAGTGCAACGGGACAGGGGATAGGCGGGGCCAACGTCCTGACTTTC. It encodes CSATGQGIGGANVLTF.

Ten or more counts support this clonotype. The chain combines TRBV20-1 with TRBJ2-5; perhaps D is TRBD1 or TRBD2 (6 bases each). Germline CDR1 and CDR2: DFQATT and SNEGSKA (reference sequence). The length of the CDR3 is 14 residues. V shed 6 bases and J shed 5 bases, with 19 bases lying between them. CDR3 sequence: CSAPVWGARETQYF. The CDR3 bases are TGCAGTGCGCCCGTCTGGGGGGCCCGGGAGACCCAGTACTTC.

The table lists this clonotype with a few counts. The V gene is TRBV11-1, the J gene TRBJ1-1; no definite D call. V shed 1 base and J shed 1 base, with 19 bases lying between them. This CDR3 region has 18 residues. The germline V gene has CDR1 SGHAT and CDR2 FQDESV (reference sequence). CDR3 residues: CASSLGPGLGRKNTEAFF. The CDR3 DNA reads TGTGCCAGCAGCTTAGGACCCGGGCTAGGGCGCAAGAACACTGAAGCTTTCTTT.

The rearrangement uses TRBV5-1 and TRBJ1-4; D call uncertain. CDR1 SGHRS and CDR2 YFSETQ come from the germline V gene. The CDR3 contains 15 residues. Deletions cut 3 bases from V and 7 bases from J, with 16 bases between. In nucleotides, the CDR3 is TGCGCCAGCAGCTCCGCGGGATCTGGTGGTGAAAAACTGTTTTTT. This sequence encodes CASSSAGSGGEKLFF.

There are a few counts of this clonotype. The chain recombines TRBV4-2 with TRBJ2-3; D remains ambiguous. Germline values: CDR1 LGHNA, CDR2 YNFKEQ. The V end was cut by 3 bases, the J end by 1 base, with 14 bases between. The CDR3 is made up of 16 amino acids. The chain's CDR3 is CASSQSQSLGTDTQYF. Written as DNA, the CDR3 is TGTGCCAGCAGCCAGTCCCAGAGCCTAGGCACAGATACGCAGTATTTT.

This chain connects TRBV5-1 to TRBJ2-1, with 12 bases aligning to TRBD2. The ends lost 1 base at V and 7 bases at J; junction bases unmatched: 6. Germline V lookup: CDR1 SGHRS, CDR2 YFSETQ. The CDR3 has 16 amino acids. CDR3 DNA: TGCGCCAGCAGCTTGTCTAGCGGGAGGGCCGGGAATGAGCAGTTCTTC. Translation: CASSLSSGRAGNEQFF. The full variable domain, with the rest looked up from reference TRBV5-1 and TRBJ2-1, is KAGVTQTPRYLIKTRGQQVTLSCSPISGHRSVSWYQQTPGQGLQFLFEYFSETQRNKGNFPGRFSGRQFSNSRSEMNVSTLELGDSALYLCASSLSSGRAGNEQFFGPGTRLTVL.

This clonotype was seen more than once but under ten times. This chain links TRBV7-2 with TRBJ2-1; no firm D call. The V end was cut by 1 base, the J end by 4 bases, with 11 bases between. Germline V CDR1 and CDR2: SGHTA, FQGNSA. There are 15 residues in the CDR3. CDR3 sequence reads: CASSLEGRMYNEQFF. Here the CDR3 DNA reads TGTGCCAGCAGCTTAGAAGGACGCATGTACAATGAGCAGTTCTTC. Drawing the rest from reference TRBV7-2 and TRBJ2-1, the complete variable domain is GAGVSQSPSNKVTEKGKDVELRCDPISGHTALYWYRQSLGQGLEFLIYFQGNSAPDKSGLPSDRFSAERTGGSVSTLTIQRTQQEDSAVYLCASSLEGRMYNEQFFGPGTRLTVL.

In its sample, this clonotype was seen a few times. The V gene is TRBV6-1, the J gene TRBJ2-2; TRBD1 is a possible D gene (8 bases). The CDR3 spans 14 residues. Germline V gene data show CDR1 as MNHNS and CDR2 as SASEGT. V was cut by 8 bases and J by 5 bases, with 15 bases left in between. CDR3 bases: TGTGCCAGCGAAGGACAGGGAGGGACCGGGGAGCTGTTTTTT. It specifies CASEGQGGTGELFF.

This sequence joins TRBV30 and TRBJ2-3; D call uncertain. From germline, CDR1 is GTSNPN and CDR2 SVGIG (reference sequence). This CDR3 is 12 amino acids long. Between the trimmed V and J ends, which lost 2 bases and 3 bases, there was a span of 6 bases. CDR3 amino acids: CAWSPRTDTQYF. The CDR3 bases are TGTGCCTGGAGTCCTCGAACAGATACGCAGTATTTT.

This clonotype was recorded a few times. The chain is built from TRBV7-2 and TRBJ1-1; D is possibly TRBD1 (6 bases). Germline assignment: CDR1 SGHTA and CDR2 FQGNSA. The V end was cut by 6 bases, the J end by 4 bases, with 12 bases between. The CDR3 length is 13 residues. CDR3 DNA sequence: TGTGCCAGCAGTTCTACAGGGTTCACTGAAGCTTTCTTT. As protein: CASSSTGFTEAFF.

The rearrangement links TRBV29-1 to TRBJ1-1; no clear D gene. CDR1 and CDR2 from the germline V gene are SQVTM and ANQGSEA. CDR3 length: 14 amino acids. V was trimmed by 3 bases and J by 0 bases, leaving 11 bases between them. This CDR3 is CSVEFHQMNTEAFF. The DNA of the CDR3 is TGCAGCGTTGAGTTTCATCAGATGAACACTGAAGCTTTCTTT.

The chain joins TRBV6-2 or TRBV6-3 to TRBJ1-6; no definite D call. V was shortened by 5 bases and J by 8 bases, with 16 bases between the two germline ends. Germline CDR1 and CDR2: MNHEY and SVGEGT. This CDR3 has 15 amino acids. CDR3 residues: CASSTAALRYSPLHF. In nucleotides, the CDR3 is TGTGCCAGCAGTACCGCGGCACTGAGGTATTCACCCCTCCACTTT.